This T cell receptor beta chain stems from a study of T-cell reconstitution after alpha-beta-depleted transplantation in children (dated by TCRdb to 2016 to 2017). For context, the study as a whole: Using TCR repertoire profiling, the study followed T-cell immune reconstitution in a quantitative way in children after TCRalphabeta/CD19-depleted allogeneic hematopoietic cell transplantation.

The method behind the library was PCR. TCRdb records Illumina HiSeq 2500 as the sequencer. Molecular barcoding was employed in the preparation of TCR libraries, with unique molecular identifiers being used to normalize TCRbeta repertoire quantification. The public reads were quality trimmed at Q25 with fastp and then assembled into clones with MiXCR by TCRdb, keeping productive beta chains. Every distinct CDR3 protein forms one entry, paired with its most common genes and DNA. The sample table contains some 150,000 distinct CDR3 sequences; only one count was recorded for about 9% of them. The ten largest clones add up to 15% to 20% of the sample. Study-wide conclusions, independent of this receptor: The frequencies of hyperexpanded clones fell over the following months, and after one year, T-cell counts and TCRbeta diversity were mostly attributed to newly produced T cells. About two months after transplant, the apparently early recovery of alphabetaT-cell counts reportedly depended on just several hundred clones that had expanded rapidly and came from non-depleted graft cells. In some patients, high TCRbeta diversity at day 60 was attributed to recipient T cells and intrathymic progenitors that had survived conditioning.

Per the germline V gene, SGHRS is the CDR1 and YFSETQ is the CDR2. Here V drops 3 bases and J drops 2 bases, and the junction holds 4 bases not matched to any gene. Measured from the cysteine to the phenylalanine, the CDR3 is 16 residues long. The entry retains the CDR3 DNA only, 48 bases that are in frame from base 1. This clonotype was detected many times. What antigen it recognizes has not been identified. The record has no base qualities; no much larger clone is one base away. Taken with the paper, the label for treatment or condition translates to: allogeneic hematopoietic cell transplantation with graft depleted of TCRalphabeta T cells and CD19 B cells. The children who served as transplant recipients had been given grafts of TCRalphabeta/CD19-depleted allogeneic hematopoietic cells.

Here the chain combines TRBV5-1 and TRBJ2-6; 8 central nucleotides agree with TRBD1. This TCR was recovered from a female patient aged 2 to 10 who had a stem cell transplant for congenital amegakaryocytic thrombocytopenia, so the T cells may come from the graft donor. The sample was PBMCs, mostly from graft donor cells, taken 180 days after TCRalphabeta/CD19-depleted stem cell transplant. The CDR3 amino acid sequence is: CASSSIRGPGANVLTF. Read as DNA, the sequence is TGCGCCAGCAGCTCGATCAGGGGGCCTGGGGCCAACGTCCTGACTTTC.